Below, 32 T cell receptor beta chains from the same sample are listed, as sequenced in a study of control samples from healthy donors and cancer patients. The protocol was immunoSEQ multiplex PCR, while the TCRdb copy is restricted to in-frame clones and leaves out a portion. The sample consists of 100,000 to 150,000 clones, over 85% of them appearing once. Input material: blood. These receptors were taken from a man aged 30 to 45 in good health.

The chain is built from TRBV11-1 and TRBJ2-1; a possible D gene is TRBD1 (5 bases). This CDR3 region has 14 residues. The ends were cut back, 0 bases at V and 3 bases at J, with 6 bases in the middle. Germline CDR1 reads SGHAT; CDR2 reads FQDESV (reference sequence). As DNA, the CDR3 is TGTGCCAGCAGCTTAGCGGGGCTCTACAATGAGCAGTTCTTC. Encoded protein: CASSLAGLYNEQFF.

This chain joins TRBV5-1 and TRBJ1-2, with 8 nucleotides matching TRBD1. The CDR3 covers 16 residues. Trimming removed 8 bases from V and 4 bases from J; junction bases left unmatched: 16. Per germline, CDR1 SGHRS and CDR2 YFSETQ. CDR3 DNA: TGCGCCAGTCGACGATCCCCAGGGGGCGCTTCCTATGGCTACACCTTC. Translated: CASRRSPGGASYGYTF.

The chain uses TRBV4-3 and TRBJ2-5, with D perhaps matching TRBD1 (5 bases). The V end was cut by 1 base, the J end by 4 bases, with 13 bases between. Germline V gene data show CDR1 as LGHNA and CDR2 as YSLEER. This CDR3 contains 15 residues. The CDR3 reads CASSQVPGLGETQYF. The CDR3 DNA reads as TGCGCCAGCAGCCAAGTCCCAGGGTTAGGAGAGACCCAGTACTTC.

The rearrangement joins TRBV5-1 to TRBJ2-7; perhaps TRBD1 as D (6 bases). Germline-derived CDR1 and CDR2 are SGHRS and YFSETQ. The CDR3 has 13 amino acids. V was clipped by 6 bases and J by 3 bases, with 13 bases between them. CDR3 in amino acids: CASKGTNDYEQYF. The CDR3 nucleotides read TGCGCCAGCAAGGGGACAAATGACTACGAGCAGTACTTC. Full variable domain (missing parts from reference TRBV5-1 and TRBJ2-7): KAGVTQTPRYLIKTRGQQVTLSCSPISGHRSVSWYQQTPGQGLQFLFEYFSETQRNKGNFPGRFSGRQFSNSRSEMNVSTLELGDSALYLCASKGTNDYEQYFGPGTRLTVT.

This chain joins TRBV4-1 and TRBJ1-4, with no clear D. CDR3 size: 13 residues. Trimming shortened V by 4 bases and J by 8 bases, and 11 bases separated the two germline ends. CDR1 MGHRA and CDR2 YSYEKL come from the germline V gene. The CDR3: CASSLLLGEKLFF. The DNA for the CDR3 is TGCGCCAGCAGCCTTTTACTCGGGGAAAAACTGTTTTTT.

CDR3 in DNA: TGTGCCAGCAGCGCGTCCCGGGACAGGGCCCGGGGTGAAAAACTGTTTTTT. Its translation: CASSASRDRARGEKLFF. V usage is TRBV9 and J usage is TRBJ1-4, with 9 bases fitting TRBD1. CDR1 SGDLS and CDR2 YYNGEE come from the germline V gene. The CDR3 runs 17 residues. The V segment lost 3 bases and the J segment 7 bases; nucleotides outside the gene matches: 13.

The chain is built from TRBV4-1 and TRBJ2-6, with TRBD2 as a possible D gene (7 bases). Germline CDR1 reads MGHRA; CDR2 reads YSYEKL. Trimming removed 1 base at V and 2 bases at J, with 12 bases between. CDR3 size: 17 residues. The CDR3, as DNA: TGCGCCAGCAGCCAAGGGGGGGGGCTGACTGGGGCCAACGTCCTGACTTTC. Its translation is CASSQGGGLTGANVLTF.

The rearrangement links TRBV2 to TRBJ2-5; unclear D gene. The CDR3 runs 12 residues. Germline V gives CDR1 SNHLY, CDR2 FYNNEI. The V end lost 7 bases, the J end lost 7 bases, and 13 bases lay between the germline ends. CDR3 sequence: CASKGLTGTQYF. In DNA, the CDR3 is TGTGCCAGCAAGGGCCTAACGGGGACCCAGTACTTC.

The gene calls are TRBV7-2 and TRBJ2-2, with D unresolved. V gave up 1 base and J gave up 5 bases, with 2 bases separating them. Germline V gene data show CDR1 as SGHTA and CDR2 as FQGNSA. This CDR3 contains 12 residues. CDR3 in amino acids: CASSLVTGELFF. The CDR3 DNA sequence: TGTGCCAGCAGCTTAGTTACCGGGGAGCTGTTTTTT.

The chain combines TRBV19 with TRBJ1-2, with D maybe TRBD1 (5 bases). This CDR3 contains 14 residues. Germline assignment: CDR1 LNHDA and CDR2 SQIVND (reference sequence). Trimming cost V 3 bases and J 3 bases, with 11 bases left between them. The CDR3 region has the DNA TGTGCCAGTAGTATCGTTACACAGGACTATGGCTACACCTTC. It translates to CASSIVTQDYGYTF.

This clone was found once. The V gene is TRBV6-5, the J gene TRBJ2-1; a possible D gene is TRBD2 (5 bases). This CDR3 spans 12 amino acids. V was clipped by 5 bases and J by 9 bases, with 11 bases between them. The V gene's germline CDR1 is MNHEY and CDR2 SVGAGI. CDR3 nucleotide sequence: TGTGCCAGCAGTCTCGGTGGAGGTGAGCAGTTCTTC. This codes for CASSLGGGEQFF.

The CDR3, as DNA: TGCGCCAGCAGCCAAGATCGGACGTCCCGGGGGTATGGCTACACCTTC. Its translation: CASSQDRTSRGYGYTF. The chain uses TRBV4-3 and TRBJ1-2; D possibly corresponds to TRBD1 (5 bases). V was clipped by 0 bases and J by 5 bases, with 16 bases between them. CDR1 and CDR2 (germline): LGHNA, YSLEER. The CDR3 spans 16 residues.

CDR3 region: CASSLGAGGQSEQYF. CDR3 DNA sequence: TGCGCCAGCAGCTTGGGTGCGGGGGGGCAGAGCGAGCAGTACTTC. This rearrangement joins TRBV5-1 to TRBJ2-7; 9 nucleotides align to TRBD2. The CDR3 is 15 amino acids. The ends lost 0 bases at V and 6 bases at J; junction bases unmatched: 7. Germline CDR1 and CDR2: SGHRS and YFSETQ.

This chain links TRBV7-9 with TRBJ2-1; D call uncertain. The germline V gene encodes CDR1 SEHNR and CDR2 FQNEAQ (reference sequence). Trimming pared 4 bases from V and 10 bases from J, leaving 11 bases between. This CDR3 is 12 amino acids long. CDR3 region: CASSSITLEQFF. The CDR3 bases are TGTGCCAGCAGCTCAATCACTCTAGAGCAGTTCTTC.

The chain is built from TRBV7-9 and TRBJ1-5; D uncertain. The V gene lost 5 bases and the J gene lost 9 bases, with 17 bases spanning the gap. The CDR3 consists of 14 residues. CDR1 is SEHNR, CDR2 FQNEAQ, per germline (reference sequence). The CDR3 DNA reads TGTGCCAGCAGCCCGGACGGGGTCGCGGGGCCCCAGCATTTT. It yields the protein CASSPDGVAGPQHF.

The chain carries TRBV7-9 and TRBJ2-1; D not resolved. The CDR3 loop spans 14 amino acids. Germline loops: CDR1 SEHNR, CDR2 FQNEAQ (reference sequence). Trimming pared 5 bases from V and 3 bases from J, leaving 11 bases between. In DNA form, the CDR3 reads TGTGCCAGCAGCGCCGACACGATCTACAATGAGCAGTTCTTC. This translates into CASSADTIYNEQFF.

The chain uses TRBV6-6 and TRBJ1-4; D call uncertain. The CDR3 sequence is 13 residues long. The germline V gene encodes CDR1 MNHNY and CDR2 SVGAGI (reference sequence). Trimming pared 0 bases from V and 7 bases from J, leaving 6 bases between. The CDR3 sequence: CASSYSLGEKLFF. For the CDR3, the DNA is TGTGCCAGCAGTTACTCCCTTGGTGAAAAACTGTTTTTT.

V and J are TRBV2 and TRBJ2-5; 12 nucleotides line up with TRBD2. Germline assignment: CDR1 SNHLY and CDR2 FYNNEI. This CDR3 has 15 amino acids. The junction had 0 bases not matched to a gene; V was cut back by 4 bases and J by 0 bases. CDR3 region: CASSGTSGDQETQYF. CDR3 DNA: TGTGCCAGCAGTGGGACTAGCGGGGACCAAGAGACCCAGTACTTC.

The chain is built from TRBV6-2 or TRBV6-3 and TRBJ1-5, with D hard to call. Per germline, CDR1 MNHEY and CDR2 SVGEGT. This CDR3 is built from 13 residues. V was shortened by 4 bases and J by 3 bases, with 7 bases between the two germline ends. CDR3 loop: CASSWADNQPQHF. The DNA for the CDR3 is TGTGCCAGCAGTTGGGCAGACAATCAGCCCCAGCATTTT.

V gene TRBV15 combines with J gene TRBJ2-5; D not resolved. The CDR3 extends over 15 amino acids. V was cut by 3 bases and J by 1 base, with 12 bases left in between. Germline V gene data show CDR1 as LNHNV and CDR2 as YYDKDF (reference sequence). In nucleotides, the CDR3 is TGTGCCACCAGCAGTCTCGGACGTACCCAAGAGACCCAGTACTTC. This sequence encodes CATSSLGRTQETQYF.

The chain couples TRBV24-1 to TRBJ2-1; possible D gene TRBD2, 6 bases. The CDR3 sequence is 16 residues long. Looked up from germline, CDR1 is KGHDR and CDR2 is SFDVKD. The V end lost 0 bases, the J end lost 10 bases, and 18 bases lay between the germline ends. The CDR3 loop reads CATSDLGGYGRGEQFF. In DNA form, the CDR3 reads TGTGCCACCAGTGATTTGGGGGGGTATGGGAGAGGGGAGCAGTTCTTC.

The CDR3 sequence: CASSPGQYTDTQYF. Here the CDR3 DNA reads TGTGCCAGCTCACCGGGACAGTACACAGATACGCAGTATTTT. The chain combines TRBV18 with TRBJ2-3, with 7 nucleotides matching TRBD1. The CDR3 runs to 14 residues. The ends lost 3 bases at V and 2 bases at J; junction bases unmatched: 2. In germline, CDR1 is KGHSH, CDR2 LQKENI.

This chain connects TRBV27 to TRBJ1-1; D is uncertain. V was pared by 3 bases and J by 6 bases, with 8 bases between. Germline V lookup: CDR1 MNHEY, CDR2 SMNVEV (reference sequence). The CDR3 covers 12 residues. CDR3 in amino acids: CASSFPGAEAFF. The CDR3 DNA reads as TGTGCCAGCAGTTTCCCTGGGGCTGAAGCTTTCTTT.

The CDR3 here is CASNWGQGLMSQPQHF. DNA for the CDR3: TGTGCCAGTAACTGGGGACAGGGACTGATGTCCCAGCCCCAGCATTTT. The chain employs TRBV19 and TRBJ1-5; the match to TRBD1 covers 9 bases. Germline CDR1 LNHDA, CDR2 SQIVND (reference sequence). V shed 7 bases and J 7 bases; nucleotides not matched to a gene: 14. The CDR3 runs 16 residues.

The chain joins TRBV5-1 to TRBJ2-2; D may be TRBD1 (6 bases). The V end was cut by 4 bases, the J end by 1 base, with 11 bases between. Per the germline V gene, CDR1 is SGHRS and CDR2 is YFSETQ. The CDR3 spans 15 residues. CDR3 in amino acids: CASSPIQGNTGELFF. In nucleotides, the CDR3 is TGCGCCAGCAGCCCGATACAGGGGAACACCGGGGAGCTGTTTTTT.

V usage is TRBV7-9 and J usage is TRBJ1-4, with D hard to call. This CDR3 comprises 13 residues. The V and J ends lost 5 bases and 5 bases respectively, with 9 bases between them. Germline V lookup: CDR1 SEHNR, CDR2 FQNEAQ (reference sequence). For the CDR3, the DNA is TGTGCCAGCAGCCCCGACTCGAATGAAAAACTGTTTTTT. The encoded protein is CASSPDSNEKLFF.

The chain has TRBV10-1 and TRBJ1-2; D might be TRBD1 (5 bases). This CDR3 contains 13 residues. Trimming stripped 3 bases from V and 5 bases from J, with 10 bases between. CDR1 is WNHNN and CDR2 is SYGVQD in the germline V gene (reference sequence). The CDR3 here is CASSERQGYGYTF. The CDR3 DNA sequence: TGCGCCAGCAGTGAACGGCAGGGATATGGCTACACCTTC.

Remarks on this clone: Other DNA sequences within the sample encode an identical CDR3. The chain recombines TRBV19 with TRBJ1-1, with D tentatively TRBD1 (5 bases). The CDR3 length is 13 residues. Germline V gene data show CDR1 as LNHDA and CDR2 as SQIVND (reference sequence). V shed 2 bases and J shed 1 base, with 5 bases lying between them. In nucleotides, the CDR3 is TGTGCCAGTAGTATAACAGGGAACACTGAAGCTTTCTTT. This translates into CASSITGNTEAFF.

The rearrangement links TRBV5-1 to TRBJ2-7; 9 nucleotides line up with TRBD2. This CDR3 is built from 16 residues. CDR1 is SGHRS and CDR2 is YFSETQ in the germline V gene. V trimming: 0 bases; J trimming: 4 bases; junction bases outside the gene matches: 8. CDR3 residues: CASSLAALAGTYEQYF. DNA of the CDR3: TGCGCCAGCAGCTTGGCAGCTCTAGCGGGGACTTACGAGCAGTACTTC.

V is TRBV12-5 and J is TRBJ1-6; no reliable D call. The CDR3 is 15 residues long. Germline-derived CDR1 and CDR2 are LGHNT and FRNRAP. V lost 6 bases, J lost 2 bases, and 11 bases lay in between. CDR3 sequence reads: CASGTGLTYNSPLHF. The CDR3 nucleotides are TGTGCTAGTGGAACCGGGCTAACCTATAATTCACCCCTCCACTTT.

The chain carries TRBV24-1 and TRBJ1-2, with 8 positions matching TRBD1. The V segment lost 4 bases and the J segment 5 bases; nucleotides outside the gene matches: 14. Germline CDR1 is KGHDR and CDR2 is SFDVKD. The CDR3 totals 17 residues. CDR3 residues: CATSELPPRRDRYGYTF. The CDR3 region has the DNA TGTGCCACCAGTGAGCTGCCCCCCCGCCGGGACAGGTATGGCTACACCTTC.

In this sample, this clone turned up once. V and J are TRBV4-3 and TRBJ2-1; no clear D gene. The CDR3 loop spans 14 amino acids. The germline V gene encodes CDR1 LGHNA and CDR2 YSLEER. V lost 1 base and J 3 bases, leaving 7 bases between the germline ends. As DNA, the CDR3 is TGCGCCAGCAGCCAAGGCGGCAGCTACAATGAGCAGTTCTTC. Protein: CASSQGGSYNEQFF.